This T cell receptor beta chain was captured by sequencing in a study of blood T cell repertoires in COVID-19 (dated by TCRdb to 2019 to 2021). Notes on the research overall: Collaborator samples came from the United States, Italy and Spain and covered acute and convalescent phases of COVID-19. The material from the prospective study consisted of cDNA or gDNA derived from T cells, B-cell-depleted T cells, or PBMCs. Deeply sampled blood TCRbeta repertoires from subjects exposed to, actively infected with, or recovered from COVID-19 were included in the dataset. A freely available public database, intended as a resource for researchers studying the immune response to SARS-CoV-2, is where the repertoires were released. Samples came from the ongoing ImmuneRACE study (first 160 participants) plus 1,254 subjects from 6 global collaborators. Nearly every sample came with metadata listing a de-identified subject ID, COVID-19 status, age in years and sex. Where available, HLA class I and class II types were taken from metadata supplied by the sample provider and were not determined by assay-based typing.

V drops 1 base and J drops 0 bases, leaving 9 bases in between. Reading from cysteine to phenylalanine, the CDR3 counts 15 amino acids. Only CDR3 DNA is held: 45 bases, read in frame from base 1. CDR1 and CDR2, looked up from the germline V gene (reference sequence), are LGHDT and YNNKEL. TCRbeta CDR3 regions were amplified from genomic DNA by means of the immunoSEQ Assay, a bias-controlled multiplex PCR. The authors' pipeline ran thus. The number of nucleated cells in each sample was estimated by amplification of reference gene primers within the assay. To quantify the absolute abundance of each unique TCRbeta CDR3 rearrangement, sequence reads were collapsed and filtered. For each sample, productive Simpson clonality was calculated by taking the square root of Simpson's diversity index across productive rearrangements. Here the immuneACCESS table is served through TCRdb, limited to in-frame sequences with V and J called. Missing clones are a known gap in these copies; in checked studies unresolved V genes cover under half, and the rest lacks a known reason. The V and J calls and the clone size are those of that table, but D and trimming were determined from the DNA. The sample table holds 300,000 to 400,000 clones, of which more than 75% were seen once. The ten largest clones represent about 2.3% of the sample.

Study-wide conclusions, independent of this receptor: How much clinical and demographic metadata was included differed by source and by participant, and the metadata was provided uncurated.

In Seattle, one collaborating source enrolled patients while the infection was active and tracked those patients longitudinally over the course of disease. The collaborating institutions used their own protocols to collect whole blood in K2EDTA tubes. For TCRbeta analysis, collaborator samples were shipped as frozen whole blood, as isolated PBMCs, or as DNA extracted from either sample type. Details on this clone: Its cognate antigen has yet to be identified. No base quality values were provided; no much bigger clone lies one nucleotide off.

This chain joins TRBV3-1 (or the pseudogene TRBV3-2) to TRBJ1-2; the D gene is not confidently resolved. The TCR sequence derives from a woman aged 60-75 years with COVID-19, enrolled during active disease. Input material: peripheral blood. The bases read TGTGCCAGCAGCCAAGGAGCAGGCGCTAACTATGGCTACACCTTC. It encodes CASSQGAGANYGYTF.